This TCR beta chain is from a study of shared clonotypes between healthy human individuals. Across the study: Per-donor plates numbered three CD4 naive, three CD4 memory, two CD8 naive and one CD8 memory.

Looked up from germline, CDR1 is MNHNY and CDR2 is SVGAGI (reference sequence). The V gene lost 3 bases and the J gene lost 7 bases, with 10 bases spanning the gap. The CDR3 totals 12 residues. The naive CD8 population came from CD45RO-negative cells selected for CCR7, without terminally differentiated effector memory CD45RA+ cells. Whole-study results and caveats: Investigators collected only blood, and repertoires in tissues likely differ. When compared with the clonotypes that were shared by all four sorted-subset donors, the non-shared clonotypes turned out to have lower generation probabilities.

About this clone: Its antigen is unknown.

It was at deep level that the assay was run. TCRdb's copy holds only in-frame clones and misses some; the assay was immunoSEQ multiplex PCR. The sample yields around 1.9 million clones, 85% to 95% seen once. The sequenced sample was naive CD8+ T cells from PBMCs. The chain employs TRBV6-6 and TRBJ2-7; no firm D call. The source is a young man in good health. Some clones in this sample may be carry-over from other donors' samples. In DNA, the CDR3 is TGTGCCAGCAGTTATGATGTCGGAGAGCAGTACTTC. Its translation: CASSYDVGEQYF.